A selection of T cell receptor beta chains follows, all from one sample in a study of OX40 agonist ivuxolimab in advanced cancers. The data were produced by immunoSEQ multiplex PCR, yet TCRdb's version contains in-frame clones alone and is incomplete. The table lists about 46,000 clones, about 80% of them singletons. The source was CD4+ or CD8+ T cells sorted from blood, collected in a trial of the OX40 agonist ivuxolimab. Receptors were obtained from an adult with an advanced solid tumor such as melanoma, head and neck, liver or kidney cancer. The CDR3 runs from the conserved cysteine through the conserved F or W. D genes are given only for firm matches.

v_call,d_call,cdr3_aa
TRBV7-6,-,CASSPTSGLTDTQYF
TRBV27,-,CASSLSLTGGYEQYF
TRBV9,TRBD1,CASTSGTGGPTNEKLFF
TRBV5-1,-,CASSLTGFGEKLFF
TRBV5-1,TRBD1,CASSPDRGQRGYTF
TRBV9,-,CASSPDVAKNIQYF
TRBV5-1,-,CASSLVGVGTYNEQFF
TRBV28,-,CASRVTTYNEQFF
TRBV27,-,CASRILFYNSPLHF
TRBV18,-,CASSPDQSNQPQHF
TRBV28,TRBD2,CASSTIAGGLYEQYF
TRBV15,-,CATSRGRSYNYGYTF
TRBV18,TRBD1,CASSPGQGGTGELFF
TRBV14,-,CASSQSLNTEAFF
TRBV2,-,CASRGTSNTGELFF
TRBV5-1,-,CASSLAANTYEQYF
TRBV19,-,CASSIDLDSHNYGYTF
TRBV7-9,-,CASSSGQETQYF
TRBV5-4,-,CASSLGIQGGEQYF
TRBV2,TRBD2,CASSEAPSGGLWSKAKNIQYF
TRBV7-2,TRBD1,CASSLGDRGNYGYTF
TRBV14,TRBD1,CASREDRGYGYTF
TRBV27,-,CASSSLATGTDTQYF
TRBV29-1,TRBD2,CSVVSAGEKADTQYF
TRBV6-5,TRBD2,CASSPGTSGPYEQYF
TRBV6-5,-,CASTRSSYNEQFF
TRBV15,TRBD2,CATSSPPSGGLGETQYF
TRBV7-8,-,CASSLGGADTQYF
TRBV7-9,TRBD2,CASTLTSSTGELFF
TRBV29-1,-,CSVGRETQYF
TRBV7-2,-,CASSFAGHNEQFF
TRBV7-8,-,CASKKARASGNTIYF
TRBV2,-,CASSSSSGANVLTF
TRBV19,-,CASSSRTAAYEQYF
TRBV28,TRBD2,CASSLRGSGRRDEQYF
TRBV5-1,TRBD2,CASSSIAGGVETQYF
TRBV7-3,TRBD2,CASSLGPSGGLRSYEQYF
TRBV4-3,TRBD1,CASSQAGTGAPEQYF
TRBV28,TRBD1,CASSAPGQGPYGYTF
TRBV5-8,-,CASSLPGTGTEAFF
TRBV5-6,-,CASSLYRGTEAFF